This TCR beta chain appears in the sequencing data of a study of regulatory T cells in long-lasting Graves disease. Study-wide findings and caveats: Persistent Graves' patients showed a TCR diversity that was lower than that of newly diagnosed ones.

Construction of TCR beta libraries relied on iRepertoire HTBI primers and on Arm-PCR targeting CDR3 regions. TCRdb ran MiXCR on the multiplex PCR reads and lists one entry per CDR3 protein. The table records around 420,000 distinct CDR3 sequences, over 12% of them present only once. Stated time point: newly diagnosed GD, antithyroid drugs for less than 3 months. There was RNA extracted from PBMCs, and the TCR library was made from it. One endocrinology department in Xi'an, China, was where patients came from. The authors drew 8.5 to 9.5 milliliters of peripheral blood into EDTA tubes. Germline-derived CDR1 and CDR2 are SEHNR and FQNEAQ (reference sequence). The CDR3 is made up of 14 amino acids. The V and J ends lost 5 bases and 5 bases respectively, with 15 bases between them. There are many counts of this clonotype. The target antigen is unknown. These data were likewise used in another study, on T cells in Graves' hyperthyroidism and ophthalmopathy.

This receptor was identified in a woman in her thirties or forties with Graves disease. V gene TRBV7-9 combines with J gene TRBJ2-5; D remains unclear. The specimen comprised peripheral blood mononuclear cells (PBMCs), sampled at new diagnosis, from a patient treated with antithyroid drugs. In DNA form, the CDR3 reads TGTGCCAGCAGCACAAGTCTAGGTTTCGAGACCCAGTACTTC. This encodes CASSTSLGFETQYF.